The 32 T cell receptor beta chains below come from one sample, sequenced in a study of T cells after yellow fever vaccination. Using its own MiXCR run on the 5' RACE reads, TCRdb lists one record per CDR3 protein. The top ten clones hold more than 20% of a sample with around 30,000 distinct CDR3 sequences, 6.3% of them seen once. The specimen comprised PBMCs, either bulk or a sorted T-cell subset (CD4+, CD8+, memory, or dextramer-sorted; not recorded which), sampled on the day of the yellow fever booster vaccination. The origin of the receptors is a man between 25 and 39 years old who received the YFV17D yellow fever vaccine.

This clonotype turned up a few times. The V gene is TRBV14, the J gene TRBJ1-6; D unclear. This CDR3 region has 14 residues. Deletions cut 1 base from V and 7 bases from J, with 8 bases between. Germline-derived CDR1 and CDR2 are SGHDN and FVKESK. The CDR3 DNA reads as TGTGCCAGCAGCCAAGGCCAGTACAATTCACCCCTCCACTTT. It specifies CASSQGQYNSPLHF. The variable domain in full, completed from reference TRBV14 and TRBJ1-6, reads EAGVTQFPSHSVIEKGQTVTLRCDPISGHDNLYWYRRVMGKEIKFLLHFVKESKQDESGMPNNRFLAERTGGTYSTLKVQPAELEDSGVYFCASSQGQYNSPLHFGNGTRLTVT.

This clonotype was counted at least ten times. The CDR3 nucleotides are TGTGCCAGCAGTTTTCGAATGATGGACTACGAGCAGTACTTC. It yields the protein CASSFRMMDYEQYF. The chain employs TRBV12-3 or TRBV12-4 and TRBJ2-7; no firm D call. The CDR3 is 14 residues long. V was pared by 3 bases and J by 3 bases, with 12 bases between.

CDR3 sequence: CASSWRQGEKLFF. DNA of the CDR3: TGTGCCAGCAGTTGGCGCCAGGGTGAAAAACTGTTTTTT. The J gene is TRBJ1-4, the V gene TRBV6-5; the D gene is possibly TRBD1 (5 bases). This CDR3 is built from 13 residues. The germline V and J ends were trimmed by 4 bases and 7 bases, with 10 bases remaining between them. Germline CDR1 and CDR2: MNHEY and SVGAGI.

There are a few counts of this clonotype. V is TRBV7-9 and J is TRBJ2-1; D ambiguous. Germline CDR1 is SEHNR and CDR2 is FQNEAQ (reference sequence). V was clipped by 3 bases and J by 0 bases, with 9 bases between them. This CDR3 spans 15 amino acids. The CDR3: CASSFIPTSYNEQFF. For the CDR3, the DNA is TGTGCCAGCAGCTTCATTCCAACCTCCTACAATGAGCAGTTCTTC.

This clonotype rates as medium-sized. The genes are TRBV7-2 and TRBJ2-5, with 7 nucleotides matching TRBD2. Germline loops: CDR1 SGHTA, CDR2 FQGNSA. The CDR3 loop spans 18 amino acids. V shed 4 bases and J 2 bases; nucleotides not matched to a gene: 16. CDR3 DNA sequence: TGTGCCAGCAGCTCAACACGGGGACTACGGGACGTACAAGAGACCCAGTACTTC. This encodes CASSSTRGLRDVQETQYF.

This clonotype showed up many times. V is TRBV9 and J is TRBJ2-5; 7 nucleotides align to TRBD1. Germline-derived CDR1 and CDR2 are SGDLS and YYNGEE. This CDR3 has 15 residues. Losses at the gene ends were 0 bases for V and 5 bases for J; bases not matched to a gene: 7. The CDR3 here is CASSVAGTDDETQYF. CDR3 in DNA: TGTGCCAGCAGCGTAGCTGGGACAGATGATGAGACCCAGTACTTC.

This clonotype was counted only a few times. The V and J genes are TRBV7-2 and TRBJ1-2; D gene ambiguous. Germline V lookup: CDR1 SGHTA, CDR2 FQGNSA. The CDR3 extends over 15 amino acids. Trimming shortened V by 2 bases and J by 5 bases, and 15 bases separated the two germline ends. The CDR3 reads CASSLYGSGEYGYTF. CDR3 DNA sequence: TGTGCCAGCAGCTTATATGGTTCGGGAGAATATGGCTACACCTTC.

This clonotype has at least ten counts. The CDR3 bases are TGTGCCAGTGGGACAGGACCCCTCACAGATACGCAGTATTTT. It codes for CASGTGPLTDTQYF. This chain uses TRBV19 with TRBJ2-3; TRBD1 agrees at 8 bases. Germline loops: CDR1 LNHDA, CDR2 SQIVND (reference sequence). The length of the CDR3 is 14 residues. V shed 8 bases and J 2 bases; nucleotides not matched to a gene: 6.

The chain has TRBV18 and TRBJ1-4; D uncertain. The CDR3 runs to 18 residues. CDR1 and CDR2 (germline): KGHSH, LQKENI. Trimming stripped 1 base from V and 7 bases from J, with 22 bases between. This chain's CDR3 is CASSPLASGLSPGEKLFF. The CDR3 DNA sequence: TGTGCCAGCTCACCACTAGCCTCCGGGCTATCACCTGGTGAAAAACTGTTTTTT.

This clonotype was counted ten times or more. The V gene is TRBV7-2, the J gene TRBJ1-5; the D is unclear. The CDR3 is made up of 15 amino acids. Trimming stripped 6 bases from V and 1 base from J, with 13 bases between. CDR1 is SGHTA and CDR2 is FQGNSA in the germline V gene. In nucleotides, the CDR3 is TGTGCCAGCAGTTCGGACGGTTTAAGCAATCAGCCCCAGCATTTT. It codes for CASSSDGLSNQPQHF.

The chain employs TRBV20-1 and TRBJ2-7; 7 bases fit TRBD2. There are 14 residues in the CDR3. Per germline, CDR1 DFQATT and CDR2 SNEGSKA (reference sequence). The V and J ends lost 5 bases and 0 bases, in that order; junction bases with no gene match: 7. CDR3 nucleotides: TGCAGTGCTTTTCAAGCGGGGTCCTCCTACGAGCAGTACTTC. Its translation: CSAFQAGSSYEQYF.

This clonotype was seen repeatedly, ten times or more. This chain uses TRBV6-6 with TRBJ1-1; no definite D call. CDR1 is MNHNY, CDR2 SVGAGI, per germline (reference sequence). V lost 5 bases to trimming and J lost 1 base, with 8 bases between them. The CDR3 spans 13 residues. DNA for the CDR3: TGTGCCAGCAGTCGACACAGGAACACTGAAGCTTTCTTT. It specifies CASSRHRNTEAFF.

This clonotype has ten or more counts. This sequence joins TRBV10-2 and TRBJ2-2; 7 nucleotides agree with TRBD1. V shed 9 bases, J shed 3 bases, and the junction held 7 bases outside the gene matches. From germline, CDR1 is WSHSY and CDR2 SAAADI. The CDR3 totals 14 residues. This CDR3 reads CASSTGVDTGELFF. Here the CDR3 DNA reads TGCGCCAGTTCTACAGGGGTGGACACCGGGGAGCTGTTTTTT.

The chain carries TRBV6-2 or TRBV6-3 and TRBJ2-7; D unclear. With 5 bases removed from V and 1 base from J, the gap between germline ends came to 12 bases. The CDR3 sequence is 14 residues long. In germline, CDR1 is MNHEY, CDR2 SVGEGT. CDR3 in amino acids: CASSKDGFSYEQYF. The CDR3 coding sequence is TGTGCCAGCAGTAAGGACGGATTTTCCTACGAGCAGTACTTC.

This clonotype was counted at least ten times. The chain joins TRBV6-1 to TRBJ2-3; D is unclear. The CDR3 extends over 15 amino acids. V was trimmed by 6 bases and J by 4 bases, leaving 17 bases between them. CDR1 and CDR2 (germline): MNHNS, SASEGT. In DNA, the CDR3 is TGTGCCAGCAGCCCCGCTGCATCATCTGCAGATACGCAGTATTTT. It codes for CASSPAASSADTQYF.

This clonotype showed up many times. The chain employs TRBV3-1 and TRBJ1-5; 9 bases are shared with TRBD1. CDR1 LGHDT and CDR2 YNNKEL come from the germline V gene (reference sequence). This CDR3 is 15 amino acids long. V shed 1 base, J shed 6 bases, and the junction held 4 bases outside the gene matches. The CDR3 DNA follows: TGTGCCAGCAGCCAAGGTGGGACAGGGCCTCAGCCCCAGCATTTT. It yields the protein CASSQGGTGPQPQHF.

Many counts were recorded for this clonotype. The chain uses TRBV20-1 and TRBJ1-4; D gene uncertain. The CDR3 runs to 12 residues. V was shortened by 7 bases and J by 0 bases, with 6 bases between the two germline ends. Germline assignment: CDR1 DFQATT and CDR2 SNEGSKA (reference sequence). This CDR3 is CSVTTTNEKLFF. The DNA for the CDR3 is TGCAGTGTCACCACAACTAATGAAAAACTGTTTTTT.

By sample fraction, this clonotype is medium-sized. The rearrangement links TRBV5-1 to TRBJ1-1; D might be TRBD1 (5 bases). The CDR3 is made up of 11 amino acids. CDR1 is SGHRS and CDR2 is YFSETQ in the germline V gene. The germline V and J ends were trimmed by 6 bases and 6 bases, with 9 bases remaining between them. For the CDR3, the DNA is TGCGCCAGCAAAGAGGGGTCTGAAGCTTTCTTT. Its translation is CASKEGSEAFF.

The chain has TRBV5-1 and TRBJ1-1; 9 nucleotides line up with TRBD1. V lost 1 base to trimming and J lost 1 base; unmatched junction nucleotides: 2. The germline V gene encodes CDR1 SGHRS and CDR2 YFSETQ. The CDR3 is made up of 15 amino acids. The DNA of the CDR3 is TGCGCCAGCAGCTTGACGGACAGGGGGAACACTGAAGCTTTCTTT. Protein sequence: CASSLTDRGNTEAFF.

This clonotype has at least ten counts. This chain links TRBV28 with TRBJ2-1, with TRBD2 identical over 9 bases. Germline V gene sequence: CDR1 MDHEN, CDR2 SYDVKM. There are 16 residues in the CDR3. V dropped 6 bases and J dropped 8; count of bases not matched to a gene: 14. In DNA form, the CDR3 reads TGTGCCAGCAGCCGTATCTACGGACGCGGGGGGGATGAGCAGTTCTTC. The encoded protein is CASSRIYGRGGDEQFF. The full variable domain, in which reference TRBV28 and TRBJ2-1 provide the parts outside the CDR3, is DVKVTQSSRYLVKRTGEKVFLECVQDMDHENMFWYRQDPGLGLRLIYFSYDVKMKEKGDIPEGYSVSREKKERFSLILESASTNQTSMYLCASSRIYGRGGDEQFFGPGTRLTVL.

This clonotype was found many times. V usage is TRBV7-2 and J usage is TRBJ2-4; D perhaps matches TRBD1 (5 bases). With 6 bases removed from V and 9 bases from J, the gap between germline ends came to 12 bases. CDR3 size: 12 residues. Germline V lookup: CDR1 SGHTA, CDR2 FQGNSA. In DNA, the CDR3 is TGTGCCAGCAGTTCAGCAGGGCTCATTCAGTACTTC. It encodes CASSSAGLIQYF.

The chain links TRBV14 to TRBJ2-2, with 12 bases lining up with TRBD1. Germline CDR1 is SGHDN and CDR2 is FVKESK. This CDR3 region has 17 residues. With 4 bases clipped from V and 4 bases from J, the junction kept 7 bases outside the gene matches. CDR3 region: CASSPGTGGRGTGELFF. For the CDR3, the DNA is TGTGCCAGCAGCCCTGGGACAGGGGGCAGAGGCACCGGGGAGCTGTTTTTT.

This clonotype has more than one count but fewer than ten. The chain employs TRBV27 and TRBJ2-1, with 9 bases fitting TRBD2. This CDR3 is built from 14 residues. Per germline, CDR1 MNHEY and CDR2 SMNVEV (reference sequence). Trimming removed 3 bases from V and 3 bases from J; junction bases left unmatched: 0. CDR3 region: CASSFSGSYNEQFF. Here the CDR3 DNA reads TGTGCCAGCAGTTTTAGCGGGAGCTACAATGAGCAGTTCTTC.

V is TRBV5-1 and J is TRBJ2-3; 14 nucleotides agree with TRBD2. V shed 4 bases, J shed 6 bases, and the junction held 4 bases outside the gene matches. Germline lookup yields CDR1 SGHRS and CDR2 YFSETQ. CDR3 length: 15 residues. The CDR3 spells CASSIRTSGGDTQYF. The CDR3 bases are TGCGCCAGCAGCATCCGGACTAGCGGGGGGGATACGCAGTATTTT.

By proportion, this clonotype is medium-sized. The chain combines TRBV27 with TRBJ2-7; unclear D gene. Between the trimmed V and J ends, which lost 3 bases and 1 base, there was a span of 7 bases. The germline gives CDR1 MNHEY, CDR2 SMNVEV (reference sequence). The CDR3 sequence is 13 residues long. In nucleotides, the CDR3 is TGTGCCAGCAGTTTTGGTCCATCCTACGAGCAGTACTTC. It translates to CASSFGPSYEQYF.

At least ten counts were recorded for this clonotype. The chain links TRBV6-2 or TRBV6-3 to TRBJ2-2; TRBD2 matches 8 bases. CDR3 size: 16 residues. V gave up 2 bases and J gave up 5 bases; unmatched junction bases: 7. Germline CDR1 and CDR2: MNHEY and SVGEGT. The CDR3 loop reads CASSYPTGGPTGELFF. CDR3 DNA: TGTGCCAGCAGTTACCCGACGGGAGGGCCGACCGGGGAGCTGTTTTTT.

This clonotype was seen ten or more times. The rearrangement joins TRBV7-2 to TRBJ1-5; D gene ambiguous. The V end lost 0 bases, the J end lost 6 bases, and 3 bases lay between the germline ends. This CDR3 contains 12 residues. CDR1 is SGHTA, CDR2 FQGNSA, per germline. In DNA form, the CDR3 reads TGTGCCAGCAGCTTAGCAGGTCAGCCCCAGCATTTT. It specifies CASSLAGQPQHF.

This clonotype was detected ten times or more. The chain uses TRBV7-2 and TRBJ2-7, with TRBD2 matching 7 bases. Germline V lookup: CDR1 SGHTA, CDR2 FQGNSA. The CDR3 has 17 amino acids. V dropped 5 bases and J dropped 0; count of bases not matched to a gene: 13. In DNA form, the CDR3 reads TGTGCCAGCAGCCCCAGGGTATGGCGGGAGAGCTCCTACGAGCAGTACTTC. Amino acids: CASSPRVWRESSYEQYF.

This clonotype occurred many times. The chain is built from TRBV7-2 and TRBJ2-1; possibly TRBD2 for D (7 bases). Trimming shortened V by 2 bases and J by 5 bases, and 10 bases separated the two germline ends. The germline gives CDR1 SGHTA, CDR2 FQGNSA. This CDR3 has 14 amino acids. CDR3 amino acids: CASSLKGGNNEQFF. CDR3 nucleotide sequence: TGTGCCAGCAGCTTAAAGGGGGGGAACAATGAGCAGTTCTTC.

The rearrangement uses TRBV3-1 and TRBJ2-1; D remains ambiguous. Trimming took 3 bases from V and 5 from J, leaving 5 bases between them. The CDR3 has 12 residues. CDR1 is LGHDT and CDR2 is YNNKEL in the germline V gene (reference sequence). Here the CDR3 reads CASSHNDNEQFF. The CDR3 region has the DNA TGTGCCAGCAGCCATAACGACAATGAGCAGTTCTTC.

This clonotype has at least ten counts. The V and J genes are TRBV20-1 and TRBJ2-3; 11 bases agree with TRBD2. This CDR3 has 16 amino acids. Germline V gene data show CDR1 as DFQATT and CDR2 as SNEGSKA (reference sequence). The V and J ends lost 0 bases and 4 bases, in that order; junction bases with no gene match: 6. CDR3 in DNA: TGCAGTGCTAGAGACCAGAGACTAGCGGGATCAGATACGCAGTATTTT. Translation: CSARDQRLAGSDTQYF.

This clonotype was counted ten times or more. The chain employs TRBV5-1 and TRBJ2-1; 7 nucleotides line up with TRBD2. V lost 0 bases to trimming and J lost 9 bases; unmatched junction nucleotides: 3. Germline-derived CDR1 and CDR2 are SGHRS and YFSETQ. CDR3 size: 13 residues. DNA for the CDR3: TGCGCCAGCAGCTTGGAGGCTAGCGGTGAGCAGTTCTTC. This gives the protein CASSLEASGEQFF.